This passage covers 3 T cell receptor beta chains from one sample sequenced in a study of OX40 agonist ivuxolimab in advanced cancers. Generated by immunoSEQ multiplex PCR, the TCRdb table keeps only in-frame clones and is missing some. Of tens of thousands of clones in the sample, under 90% are singletons; the top ten hold roughly 2.1%. The source material was CD4+ or CD8+ T cells sorted from blood, sampled in a trial of the OX40 agonist ivuxolimab. The receptor set was obtained from an adult with an advanced solid tumor such as melanoma, head and neck, liver or kidney cancer.

V and J are TRBV25-1 and TRBJ2-3; a weak D match, TRBD1 (5 bases). This CDR3 spans 12 amino acids. V lost 8 bases and J lost 5, with 11 bases in between. CDR1 is MGHDK and CDR2 is SYGVNS in the germline V gene. The DNA for the CDR3 is TGTGCCAGCTCTTCCCAGGGAGATACGCAGTATTTT. Its protein is CASSSQGDTQYF.

Here the CDR3 reads CASKPGLETDTQYF. In DNA form, the CDR3 reads TGTGCCAGTAAACCGGGACTAGAGACAGATACGCAGTATTTT. The rearrangement joins TRBV19 to TRBJ2-3, with 8 bases aligning to TRBD2. The CDR3 totals 14 residues. J gave up 3 bases and V 7 bases, and 6 bases lay outside the gene matches. Germline V gives CDR1 LNHDA, CDR2 SQIVND (reference sequence).

This clone occurred many times. The V gene is TRBV27, the J gene TRBJ1-1; D remains unclear. CDR3 length: 16 residues. Trimming stripped 5 bases from V and 4 bases from J, with 20 bases between. The V gene's germline CDR1 is MNHEY and CDR2 SMNVEV (reference sequence). DNA for the CDR3: TGTGCCAGCAGTAACCCCGGGCAGTTTTACGGCACTGAAGCTTTCTTT. Encoded protein: CASSNPGQFYGTEAFF.